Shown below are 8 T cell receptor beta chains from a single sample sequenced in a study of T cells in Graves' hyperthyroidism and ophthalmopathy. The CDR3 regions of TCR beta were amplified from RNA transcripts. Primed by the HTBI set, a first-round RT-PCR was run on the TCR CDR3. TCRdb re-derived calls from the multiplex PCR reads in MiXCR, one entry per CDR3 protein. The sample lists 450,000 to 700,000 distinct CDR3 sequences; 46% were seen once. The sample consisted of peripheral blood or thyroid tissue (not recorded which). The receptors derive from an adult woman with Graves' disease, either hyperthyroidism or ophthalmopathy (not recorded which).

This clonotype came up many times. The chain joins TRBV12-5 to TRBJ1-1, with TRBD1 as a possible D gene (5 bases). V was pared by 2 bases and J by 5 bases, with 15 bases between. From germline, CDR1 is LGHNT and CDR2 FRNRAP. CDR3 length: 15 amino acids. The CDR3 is CASGLSPGLRTEAFF. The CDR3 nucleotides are TGTGCTAGTGGTTTGTCTCCAGGGCTGAGGACTGAAGCTTTCTTT.

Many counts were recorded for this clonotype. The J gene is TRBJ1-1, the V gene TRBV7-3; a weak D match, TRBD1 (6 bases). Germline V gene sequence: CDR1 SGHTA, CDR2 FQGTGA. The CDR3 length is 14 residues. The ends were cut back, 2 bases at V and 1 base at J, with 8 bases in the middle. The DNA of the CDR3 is TGTGCCAGCAGCTTAGGGACAACGAACACTGAAGCTTTCTTT. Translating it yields CASSLGTTNTEAFF.

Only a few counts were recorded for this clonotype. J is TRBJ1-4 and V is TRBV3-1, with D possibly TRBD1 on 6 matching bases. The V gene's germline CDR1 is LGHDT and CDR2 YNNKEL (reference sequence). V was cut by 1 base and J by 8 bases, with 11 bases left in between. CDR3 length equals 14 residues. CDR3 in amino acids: CASSQAGGPEKLFF. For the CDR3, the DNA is TGTGCCAGCAGCCAAGCTGGGGGGCCCGAAAAACTGTTTTTT.

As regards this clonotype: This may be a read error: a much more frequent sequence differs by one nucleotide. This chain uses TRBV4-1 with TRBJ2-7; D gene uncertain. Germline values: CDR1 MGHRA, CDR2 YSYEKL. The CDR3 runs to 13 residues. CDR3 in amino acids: CASSQASAFNPGF. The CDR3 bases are TGCGCCAGCAGCCAAGCCTCGGCTTTTAACCCAGGCTTC.

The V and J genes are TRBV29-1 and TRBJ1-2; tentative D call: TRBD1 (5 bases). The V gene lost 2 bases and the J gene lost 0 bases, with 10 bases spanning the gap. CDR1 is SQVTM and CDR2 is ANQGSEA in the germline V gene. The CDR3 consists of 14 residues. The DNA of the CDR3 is TGCAGCGTTGAACAGGGCTCGGCTAACTATGGCTACACCTTC. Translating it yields CSVEQGSANYGYTF.

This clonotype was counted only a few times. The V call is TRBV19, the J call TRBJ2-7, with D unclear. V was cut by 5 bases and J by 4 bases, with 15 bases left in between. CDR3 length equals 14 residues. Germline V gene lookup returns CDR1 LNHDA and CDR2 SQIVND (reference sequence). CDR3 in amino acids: CASSPRTKPYEQYF. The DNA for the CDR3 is TGTGCCAGTAGTCCCCGGACCAAACCTTACGAGCAGTACTTC.

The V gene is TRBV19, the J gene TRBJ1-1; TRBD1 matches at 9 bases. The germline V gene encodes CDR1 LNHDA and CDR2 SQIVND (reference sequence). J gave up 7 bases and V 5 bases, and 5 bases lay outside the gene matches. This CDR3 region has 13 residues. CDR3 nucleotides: TGTGCCAGTAGTCTCGGACAGGGGTTTGAAGCTTTCTTT. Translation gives CASSLGQGFEAFF.

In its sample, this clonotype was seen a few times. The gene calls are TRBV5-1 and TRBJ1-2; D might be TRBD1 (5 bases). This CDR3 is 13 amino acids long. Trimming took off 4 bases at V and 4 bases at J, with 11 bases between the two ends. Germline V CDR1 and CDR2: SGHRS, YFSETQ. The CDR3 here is CASSQDTGYGYTF. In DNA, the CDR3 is TGCGCCAGCAGCCAGGACACCGGCTATGGCTACACCTTC.